This entry lists 21 T cell receptor beta chains sequenced from one sample in a study of CD8+ T cells in alopecia areata. Following extraction, RNA underwent reverse transcription to cDNA, which served as the sequencing template. Profiled with immunoSEQ multiplex PCR; TCRdb holds only in-frame clones, not every one. This table holds 150,000 to 200,000 clones, nearly 60% found once. The sample's treatment: oral pan-JAK inhibitor, 5-10 mg twice daily. The sequencing used CD4+ T cells sorted from blood, collected at week 24, from a patient treated with tofacitinib. The receptors here all came from a human donor with alopecia areata.

The chain employs TRBV5-1 and TRBJ2-1, with 9 positions matching TRBD1. CDR1 is SGHRS, CDR2 YFSETQ, per germline. With V trimmed by 6 bases and J by 6 bases, 7 bases remained unmatched. The CDR3 contains 14 residues. CDR3 loop: CASTTGGAGNEQFF. The CDR3 DNA follows: TGCGCCAGCACTACAGGGGGCGCGGGCAATGAGCAGTTCTTC.

V and J are TRBV29-1 and TRBJ2-3, with D perhaps TRBD2 (5 bases). Germline CDR1 reads SQVTM; CDR2 reads ANQGSEA. The CDR3 totals 15 residues. Between the trimmed V and J ends, which lost 4 bases and 0 bases, there was a span of 14 bases. The CDR3 spells CSVVVGSVSTDTQYF. As DNA, the CDR3 is TGCAGCGTTGTGGTCGGTAGCGTTAGCACAGATACGCAGTATTTT.

This clone was picked up a small number of times. This sequence joins TRBV4-2 and TRBJ2-5, with 11 bases lining up with TRBD2. The CDR3 has 18 amino acids. Germline V gene sequence: CDR1 LGHNA, CDR2 YNFKEQ. Trimming took 0 bases from V and 0 from J; bases not matched to a gene: 6. CDR3 region: CASSQDLAGGRYQETQYF. In DNA, the CDR3 is TGTGCCAGCAGCCAAGACCTAGCGGGGGGCCGGTACCAAGAGACCCAGTACTTC.

This rearrangement joins TRBV6-1 to TRBJ1-5; D is unclear. Between the trimmed V and J ends, which lost 8 bases and 1 base, there was a span of 9 bases. Germline V gene lookup returns CDR1 MNHNS and CDR2 SASEGT. The CDR3 is 13 residues long. The CDR3 here is CASRGYSNQPQHF. DNA of the CDR3: TGTGCCAGCCGAGGGTACAGCAATCAGCCCCAGCATTTT.

J is TRBJ2-1 and V is TRBV19; 7 bases are shared with TRBD2. V lost 3 bases to trimming and J lost 5 bases; unmatched junction nucleotides: 1. Looked up from germline, CDR1 is LNHDA and CDR2 is SQIVND (reference sequence). The length of the CDR3 is 13 residues. The DNA for the CDR3 is TGTGCCAGTAGTATTGGGAGGGACAATGAGCAGTTCTTC. Encoded protein: CASSIGRDNEQFF.

This clone was seen only a few times. V gene TRBV18 combines with J gene TRBJ2-1; 8 bases fit TRBD2. Germline CDR1 reads KGHSH; CDR2 reads LQKENI. The trim removed 3 bases at V and 6 bases at J, leaving 7 bases unmatched. There are 15 residues in the CDR3. CDR3 amino acids: CASSPTGTRANEQFF. CDR3 in DNA: TGTGCCAGCTCACCGACCGGGACTAGAGCCAATGAGCAGTTCTTC. The full variable domain, completed using reference TRBV18 and TRBJ2-1, is NAGVMQNPRHLVRRRGQEARLRCSPMKGHSHVYWYRQLPEEGLKFMVYLQKENIIDESGMPKERFSAEFPKEGPSILRIQQVVRGDSAAYFCASSPTGTRANEQFFGPGTRLTVL.

V is TRBV5-1 and J is TRBJ2-7; D is unresolved. V lost 0 bases and J 0 bases, leaving 7 bases between the germline ends. The length of the CDR3 is 14 residues. Germline loops: CDR1 SGHRS, CDR2 YFSETQ. The CDR3 sequence: CASSLDISSYEQYF. Written as DNA, the CDR3 is TGCGCCAGCAGCTTGGACATTTCCTCCTACGAGCAGTACTTC.

This clone showed up just a few times. The rearrangement links TRBV19 to TRBJ2-5, with no clear D. The V gene's germline CDR1 is LNHDA and CDR2 SQIVND (reference sequence). The CDR3 has 13 amino acids. Trimming removed 2 bases at V and 1 base at J, with 5 bases between. The CDR3 reads CASSIRLQETQYF. Written as DNA, the CDR3 is TGTGCCAGTAGTATAAGGCTCCAAGAGACCCAGTACTTC.

There are a few counts of this clone. The chain combines TRBV15 with TRBJ2-5, with 7 bases fitting TRBD1. V lost 5 bases to trimming and J lost 5 bases; unmatched junction nucleotides: 5. Per the germline V gene, CDR1 is LNHNV and CDR2 is YYDKDF (reference sequence). CDR3 length equals 13 residues. The CDR3 spells CATSPRQGETQYF. DNA for the CDR3: TGTGCCACCAGCCCCCGACAGGGCGAGACCCAGTACTTC.

In this sample, this clone turned up a few times. J is TRBJ1-1 and V is TRBV2; maybe TRBD1 (5 bases). The CDR3 is made up of 13 amino acids. Per germline, CDR1 SNHLY and CDR2 FYNNEI. The V gene lost 2 bases and the J gene lost 7 bases, with 11 bases spanning the gap. Written as DNA, the CDR3 is TGTGCCAGCAGTGAATTAGGGGACGGTGAAGCTTTCTTT. Encoded protein: CASSELGDGEAFF.

J is TRBJ1-5 and V is TRBV5-1; D uncertain. Germline assignment: CDR1 SGHRS and CDR2 YFSETQ. Trimming shortened V by 0 bases and J by 1 base, and 11 bases separated the two germline ends. The CDR3 runs 16 residues. The chain's CDR3 is CASSLEAGGSNQPQHF. The CDR3 DNA sequence: TGCGCCAGCAGCTTGGAGGCGGGTGGAAGCAATCAGCCCCAGCATTTT.

V is TRBV6-4 and J is TRBJ2-2; TRBD2 matches 9 bases. CDR1 is MRHNA, CDR2 SNTAGT, per germline. CDR3 length: 15 residues. V shed 5 bases and J 4 bases; nucleotides not matched to a gene: 5. The CDR3 DNA follows: TGTGCCAGCAGTCCCTCAGCGGGGGGCACCGGGGAGCTGTTTTTT. Encoded protein: CASSPSAGGTGELFF.

The CDR3 region has the DNA TGTGCCAGCAGCTTCCGACCGGGTTCCTACGAGCAGTACTTC. Translated, it gives CASSFRPGSYEQYF. The chain couples TRBV7-2 to TRBJ2-7; D gene unclear. The CDR3 is 14 amino acids. V was clipped by 3 bases and J by 1 base, with 10 bases between them. Germline lookup yields CDR1 SGHTA and CDR2 FQGNSA.

The V gene is TRBV5-4, the J gene TRBJ2-3; tentatively, D is TRBD1 or TRBD2 (5 bases each). Germline CDR1 reads SGHNT; CDR2 reads YYREEE (reference sequence). V lost 1 base and J lost 5, with 17 bases in between. There are 16 residues in the CDR3. The CDR3 coding sequence is TGTGCCAGCAGCTTGAGGGGTCTGATGGGGGAAGATACGCAGTATTTT. Protein sequence: CASSLRGLMGEDTQYF.

This clone was observed a single time. V is TRBV30 and J is TRBJ1-3, with D unresolved. In germline, CDR1 is GTSNPN, CDR2 SVGIG (reference sequence). Trimming shortened V by 7 bases and J by 0 bases, and 7 bases separated the two germline ends. This CDR3 region has 12 residues. Here the CDR3 DNA reads TGTGCCTCGGCCCGCTCTGGAAACACCATATATTTT. It specifies CASARSGNTIYF.

This clone was recorded a few times. This chain joins TRBV5-6 and TRBJ1-1; a possible D gene is TRBD1 (5 bases). Trimming pared 4 bases from V and 5 bases from J, leaving 9 bases between. The V gene's germline CDR1 is SGHDT and CDR2 YYEEEE. The CDR3 has 12 residues. The CDR3 DNA sequence: TGTGCCAGCAGCATAAGACAGACTGAAGCTTTCTTT. Protein sequence: CASSIRQTEAFF.

A note on this clone: The sample contains more than one DNA sequence encoding this CDR3. The rearrangement joins TRBV27 to TRBJ2-4; D is unclear. V shed 5 bases and J shed 0 bases, with 5 bases lying between them. CDR1 and CDR2 from the germline V gene are MNHEY and SMNVEV (reference sequence). The CDR3 is 13 amino acids. In DNA form, the CDR3 reads TGTGCCAGCAGTAGTTTAGCCAAAAACATTCAGTACTTC. This translates into CASSSLAKNIQYF.

The chain is built from TRBV19 and TRBJ1-2; D not certain. CDR1 is LNHDA and CDR2 is SQIVND in the germline V gene (reference sequence). The CDR3 length is 14 residues. The V gene lost 5 bases and the J gene lost 8 bases, with 18 bases spanning the gap. CDR3 nucleotides: TGTGCCAGTAGTCCAGAACGTTCCTTTAGCGGCTACACCTTC. Amino acid sequence: CASSPERSFSGYTF.

This clone appeared once. The gene calls are TRBV4-2 and TRBJ2-7, with TRBD1 matching 8 bases. This CDR3 is 15 amino acids long. With V trimmed by 1 base and J by 5 bases, 7 bases remained unmatched. The V gene's germline CDR1 is LGHNA and CDR2 YNFKEQ. The DNA of the CDR3 is TGTGCCAGCAGCCAAGTGCAGGACAGGGAGGACGAGCAGTACTTC. It is translated as CASSQVQDREDEQYF.

This CDR3 is CSVTPRQGGTEAFF. CDR3 sequence (DNA): TGCAGCGTCACCCCTCGACAGGGGGGGACTGAAGCTTTCTTT. The chain carries TRBV29-1 and TRBJ1-1; 9 nucleotides line up with TRBD1. V lost 6 bases and J lost 5; bases outside the gene matches: 10. The CDR3 has 14 residues. Germline V gene sequence: CDR1 SQVTM, CDR2 ANQGSEA. Supplemented by reference TRBV29-1 and TRBJ1-1, the full variable domain reads SAVISQKPSRDICQRGTSLTIQCQVDSQVTMMFWYRQQPGQSLTLIATANQGSEATYESGFVIDKFPISRPNLTFSTLTVSNMSPEDSSIYLCSVTPRQGGTEAFFGQGTRLTVV.

The J gene is TRBJ2-3, the V gene TRBV28; 8 positions match TRBD2. V shed 4 bases, J shed 3 bases, and the junction held 6 bases outside the gene matches. This CDR3 region has 15 residues. Germline V gene sequence: CDR1 MDHEN, CDR2 SYDVKM. The CDR3 DNA is TGTGCCAGCAGTTCGCCGCGGGGGGCGACAGATACGCAGTATTTT. This gives the protein CASSSPRGATDTQYF.